Sequencing of this T cell receptor (beta chain) was carried out in a study of regulatory T cells in long-lasting Graves disease. CDR1 is MDHEN and CDR2 is SYDVKM in the germline V gene. Between the trimmed V and J ends, which lost 7 bases and 4 bases, there was a span of 11 bases. The CDR3 totals 12 residues. Researchers made TCR beta libraries by using iRepertoire HTBI primers and running Arm-PCR on CDR3 regions. TCRdb redid the calling of the multiplex PCR reads with MiXCR, one entry per CDR3 protein. The sample lists roughly 440,000 distinct CDR3 sequences, about 17% occurring once. Time point reported: newly diagnosed GD, antithyroid drugs for less than 3 months. The TCR library was made from RNA extracted from PBMCs. This clonotype was counted at least ten times. The data also belong to a second study, concerning T cells in Graves' hyperthyroidism and ophthalmopathy. As reported in that work: An absence of ophthalmopathy progression within 18 months meant stable Graves' hyperthyroidism.

This clonotype was obtained from a woman under 30 with Graves disease. This chain links TRBV28 with TRBJ2-7; a weak D match, TRBD2 (6 bases). The input for sequencing was peripheral blood mononuclear cells (PBMCs), taken at new diagnosis, from a patient treated with antithyroid drugs. The CDR3: CASKLGSYEQYF. In nucleotides, the CDR3 is TGTGCCAGCAAGCTCGGGAGTTACGAGCAGTACTTC.